The sequence of this T cell receptor beta chain was determined in a study of blood T cell repertoires in COVID-19. Study-wide context: From the United States, Italy and Spain came samples of acute and convalescent COVID-19. From T cells, B-cell-depleted T cells, or PBMCs came the material, which was cDNA or gDNA.

Germline V gives CDR1 SGHRS, CDR2 YFSETQ. V gave up 4 bases and J gave up 6 bases; unmatched junction bases: 9. The CDR3 has 17 amino acids. Authors' analysis steps: Nucleated cell number was recorded as an estimate derived from reference gene primer amplification. The table came from immunoSEQ multiplex PCR; TCRdb's copy has only in-frame clones and leaves some out. From that table come the V and J calls and clone size; the DNA was used to work out D and trimming. The top ten clones hold about 3% of a sample with around 500,000 clones, approximately 85% of them seen once. Specimen: peripheral blood. The chain couples TRBV5-1 to TRBJ2-3; 15 bases align to TRBD2. This receptor was taken from a human donor in a cohort sampled during active COVID-19. CDR3 coding DNA: TGCGCCAGCAGCCCTGGACTAGCGGGAGGGGTAGGTGATACGCAGTATTTT. It codes for CASSPGLAGGVGDTQYF.